This TCR beta chain was observed in a study of blood T cell repertoires in COVID-19. In the authors' methods: Nucleated cell number was recorded as an estimate derived from reference gene primer amplification. The table came from immunoSEQ multiplex PCR; TCRdb's copy has only in-frame clones and leaves some out. Clonal size and the V and J genes are those of that table, whereas D and trimming came from the DNA. The table records 200,000 to 250,000 clones, 75% to 90% of them present only once. The receptor's source is a woman in her seventies with active or convalescent COVID-19. The sample taken for sequencing was peripheral blood.

The DNA of the CDR3 is TGTGCCAGCAGCCCTAGCGGGATTTCAGAGACCCAGTACTTC. This codes for CASSPSGISETQYF. V usage is TRBV11-2 and J usage is TRBJ2-5; 9 bases are a match to TRBD2. Germline CDR1 is SGHAT and CDR2 is FQNNGV. The length of the CDR3 is 14 residues. The trim removed 5 bases at V and 4 bases at J, leaving 5 bases unmatched.